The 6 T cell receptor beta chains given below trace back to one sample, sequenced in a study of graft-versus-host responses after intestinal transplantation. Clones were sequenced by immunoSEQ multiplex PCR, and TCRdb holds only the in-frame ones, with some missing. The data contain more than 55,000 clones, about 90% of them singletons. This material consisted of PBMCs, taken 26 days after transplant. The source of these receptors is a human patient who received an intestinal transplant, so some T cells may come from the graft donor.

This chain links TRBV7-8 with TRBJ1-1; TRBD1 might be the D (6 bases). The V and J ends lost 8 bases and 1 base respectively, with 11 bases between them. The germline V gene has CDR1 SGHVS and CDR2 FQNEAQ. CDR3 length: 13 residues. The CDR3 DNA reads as TGTGCCAGCGGTCAGGGGACGAACACTGAAGCTTTCTTT. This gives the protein CASGQGTNTEAFF.

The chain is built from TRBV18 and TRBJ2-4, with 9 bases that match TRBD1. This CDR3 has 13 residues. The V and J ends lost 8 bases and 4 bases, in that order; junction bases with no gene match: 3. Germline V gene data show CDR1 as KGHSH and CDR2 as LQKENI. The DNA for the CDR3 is TGTGCCAGCGCAGGGACAGGGAAAAACATTCAGTACTTC. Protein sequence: CASAGTGKNIQYF.

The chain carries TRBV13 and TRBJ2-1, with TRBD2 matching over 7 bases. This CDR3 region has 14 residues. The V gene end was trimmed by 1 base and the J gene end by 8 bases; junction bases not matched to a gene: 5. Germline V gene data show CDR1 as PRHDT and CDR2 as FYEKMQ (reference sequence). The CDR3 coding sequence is TGTGCCAGCAGCTTAGTATTGGCGGGAGATGAGCAGTTCTTC. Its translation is CASSLVLAGDEQFF.

The CDR3 spells CASQSTGELFF. DNA of the CDR3: TGTGCCAGCCAATCCACCGGGGAGCTGTTTTTT. This chain uses TRBV7-3 with TRBJ2-2; D call uncertain. Trimming pared 8 bases from V and 4 bases from J, leaving 5 bases between. Germline loops: CDR1 SGHTA, CDR2 FQGTGA. This CDR3 region has 11 residues. The full variable domain, in which reference TRBV7-3 and TRBJ2-2 provide the parts outside the CDR3, is GAGVSQTPSNKVTEKGKYVELRCDPISGHTALYWYRQSLGQGPEFLIYFQGTGAADDSGLPNDRFFAVRPEGSVSTLKIQRTERGDSAVYLCASQSTGELFFGEGSRLTVL.

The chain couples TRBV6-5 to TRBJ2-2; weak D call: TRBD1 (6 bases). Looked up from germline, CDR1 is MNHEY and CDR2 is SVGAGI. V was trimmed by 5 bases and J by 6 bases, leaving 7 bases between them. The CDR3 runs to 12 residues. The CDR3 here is CASSDRPGELFF. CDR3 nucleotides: TGTGCCAGCAGTGACAGGCCCGGGGAGCTGTTTTTT.

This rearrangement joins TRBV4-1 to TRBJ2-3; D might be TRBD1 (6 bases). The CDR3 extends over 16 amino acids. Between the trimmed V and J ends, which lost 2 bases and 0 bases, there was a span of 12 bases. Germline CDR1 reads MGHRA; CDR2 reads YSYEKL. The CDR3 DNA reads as TGCGCCAGCAGCCAAAGGACGGACAGAAGCACAGATACGCAGTATTTT. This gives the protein CASSQRTDRSTDTQYF.